This T cell receptor beta chain is from a study of cytomegalovirus exposure and HLA in healthy donors. A remark on this clone: Its antigen is not known.

PCR primers comprised 60 Vbeta and 13 Jbeta primers. Measured with immunoSEQ multiplex PCR; TCRdb has only the in-frame clones, and not every one. The profile shows more than 140,000 clones, 82% of them singletons. In germline, CDR1 is LNHDA, CDR2 SQIVND (reference sequence). Trimming removed 6 bases at V and 0 bases at J, with 6 bases between. The CDR3 runs to 14 residues. Study results and limitations: Later findings reportedly placed an Asian-associated ancestry cluster below the approximately 670-donor mean for N-insertions. In a later analysis, more than 15,000 TCR beta sequences were associated with HLA alleles at 0.05 false discovery rate. As a later analysis revealed, most CMV-associated TCR beta chains appeared HLA-restricted.

The sequence was collected from a young man in good health and CMV-seropositive. The chain couples TRBV19 to TRBJ1-6, with a weak D call TRBD1 (5 bases). The sample taken for sequencing was PBMCs. The CDR3 here is CASRQASYNSPLHF. For the CDR3, the DNA is TGTGCCAGTAGACAGGCCTCCTATAATTCACCCCTCCACTTT.